The 3 T cell receptor beta chains listed next were all sequenced from one sample in a study of CD8+CD57+ T cells in acquired aplastic anemia. Genomic DNA provided the template from which TCR beta VDJ and CDR3 profiles were obtained. Via MiXCR, TCRdb re-called the reads, giving one row per CDR3 protein. In the table there are about 190,000 distinct CDR3 sequences, around half of which are singletons. The sample taken for sequencing was sorted CD4+, CD8+, or CD8+CD57+ T cells (not recorded which) from PBMCs. The receptors stem from a human donor in good health, serving as a control.

In this sample, this clonotype turned up a few times. V usage is TRBV27 and J usage is TRBJ1-2, with D unclear. CDR3 length: 13 residues. V dropped 3 bases and J dropped 1 base, with 6 bases sitting between them. Germline V gene sequence: CDR1 MNHEY, CDR2 SMNVEV (reference sequence). The CDR3 DNA is TGTGCCAGCAGTTTTTATATTAACTATGGCTACACCTTC. Its protein product is CASSFYINYGYTF.

This chain joins TRBV19 and TRBJ1-5; D gene ambiguous. This CDR3 spans 15 amino acids. Germline V gives CDR1 LNHDA, CDR2 SQIVND (reference sequence). V lost 1 base and J lost 7, with 14 bases in between. CDR3 in amino acids: CASSIVRNKWQPQHF. In DNA form, the CDR3 reads TGTGCCAGTAGTATAGTACGAAACAAGTGGCAGCCCCAGCATTTT.

This CDR3 reads CASSPDRGGQDTQYF. The CDR3 DNA reads as TGCGCCAGCAGCCCGGACAGGGGTGGTCAAGATACGCAGTATTTT. V usage is TRBV5-1 and J usage is TRBJ2-3; TRBD1 aligns across 9 bases. V dropped 4 bases and J dropped 5; count of bases not matched to a gene: 8. The germline gives CDR1 SGHRS, CDR2 YFSETQ. The CDR3 loop spans 15 amino acids.